Listed below are T cell receptor beta chains from one sample, sequenced in a study of long-term antiretroviral therapy in people with HIV. Assay: immunoSEQ multiplex PCR; the TCRdb copy retains only in-frame clones and omits some. The sample lists tens of thousands of clones; around 80% were seen once. The specimen comprised unsorted PBMCs, sampled 0.5 years before starting antiretroviral therapy. All receptors come from a middle-aged man with HIV. CDR3s leave out the opening cysteine and the closing phenylalanine or tryptophan. D genes are given only for firm matches.

TRBJ1-1 TRBV18 - ASSPQAAGMNTEAF
TRBJ1-2 TRBV27 TRBD1 ASSEQGIQAWSYT
TRBJ2-1 TRBV28 - ASSPTISQGTIRIGEQF
TRBJ2-7 TRBV10-1 - ASSESGLYEQY
TRBJ2-6 TRBV11-2 - ASSNRQGANVLT
TRBJ1-2 TRBV11-2 - ASTQLGGYT
TRBJ1-1 TRBV30 - AWSVSDIRNTEAF
TRBJ2-1 TRBV6-1 - ASGRQGNNEQF
TRBJ2-1 TRBV5-1 - ASGGPYSPYNEQF
TRBJ1-2 TRBV19 - ASSSGYTNYGYT
TRBJ2-2 TRBV4-2 TRBD1 ASSHGQGRDTGELF
TRBJ2-6 TRBV2 TRBD1 ASSEGTGITSGANVLT
TRBJ1-4 TRBV15 - ATSRAGDNEKLF
TRBJ2-7 TRBV21-1 - ASSWEQY
TRBJ2-2 TRBV6-5 TRBD1 ASSYSRQGSGELF
TRBJ2-7 TRBV7-3 TRBD1 ASSQGQGAYEQY
TRBJ2-3 TRBV7-8 TRBD2 ASSPFSSGGAGTDTQY
TRBJ1-5 TRBV23-1 TRBD1 ASSRKQGVSNQPQH
TRBJ2-4 TRBV5-1 TRBD1 ASSLESAPTGYVKNIQY
TRBJ2-7 TRBV11-1 - ASSLAQGSGEQY
TRBJ2-3 TRBV7-9 - ASSRDHNTDTQY
TRBJ1-6 TRBV27 TRBD1 ASSHSTSRTGGNSPLH
TRBJ1-5 TRBV4-3 - ASSQALGDWTYPQH
TRBJ1-2 TRBV28 - ASSSSRGTSGGYT
TRBJ1-6 TRBV27 - ASSLYPPQSDNSPLH
TRBJ1-2 TRBV9 - ASSVAGQVGGSPRGYGYT
TRBJ1-6 TRBV6-5 TRBD1 ASSYGQGVSPLH
TRBJ2-1 TRBV7-8 - ASSPWGKPSSYNEQF
TRBJ1-1 TRBV19 TRBD1 ASSIRAGGTEAF
TRBJ2-5 TRBV7-2 - ASSPQVASYQETQY
TRBJ1-5 TRBV6-5 - ASGRTERNQPQH
TRBJ2-7 TRBV5-6 - ASSLGQGRHEQY
TRBJ2-7 TRBV9 - ASSVDGGDAYEQY
TRBJ2-7 TRBV28 - ASSSPYEQY
TRBJ1-4 TRBV5-4 - ASSLSGRGGNEKLF
TRBJ1-1 TRBV4-1 - ASSQSRDTGSKAF
TRBJ2-7 TRBV6-5 - ASSPPQGSYEQY
TRBJ1-5 TRBV6-6 - ASSYLHREFNQPQH
TRBJ2-7 TRBV28 TRBD1 ASSPGTGGTYEQY
TRBJ1-1 TRBV5-4 - ASSLLARANTEAF
TRBJ2-1 TRBV6-1 - ASILKSSYNEQF
TRBJ2-1 TRBV10-2 TRBD1 ASSEDRTGWGNEQF
TRBJ1-1 TRBV2 - ASSVTGFEAF
TRBJ2-1 TRBV7-8 - ASSSASPPNEQF
TRBJ2-7 TRBV19 TRBD2 ASSRGVGSYEQY
TRBJ2-2 TRBV4-1 - ASSQVVVTGELF
TRBJ1-5 TRBV15 - ATSSAIRVHLTGSNQPQH
TRBJ2-3 TRBV2 - AVLGSDTQY
TRBJ2-5 TRBV7-9 TRBD1 ASSRNKGTAQETQY
TRBJ2-5 TRBV18 - ASSDGSGGETQY
TRBJ2-2 TRBV7-2 - ASSQTQVRTGELF
TRBJ1-5 TRBV6-6 - ASSYSRNQPQH
TRBJ1-3 TRBV19 - ASSIAKGNTIY
TRBJ1-2 TRBV27 TRBD1 ASSPANRGRSGYT
TRBJ1-1 TRBV30 - AWRADPPGAF
TRBJ1-1 TRBV19 - ASSINGGGMVF
TRBJ1-4 TRBV2 - ASRGLPNEKLF
TRBJ2-7 TRBV13 - ASSLVLMGEQY